This TCR beta chain was recovered during a study of T cell responses to AZD1222 COVID-19 vaccine. Regarding the study as a whole: White British ancestry dominated among donors, who included more females, and clonal diversity was possibly underestimated. Among those given AZD1222, only five or six were seropositive at baseline. Compared with day 0, the breadth and depth of the Spike-specific TCR repertoire rose significantly after two doses of AZD1222.

On this clone: Its antigen is not known. The sample contains more than one DNA sequence encoding this CDR3.

V lost 3 bases to trimming and J lost 4 bases, with 9 bases between them. CDR3 length: 13 residues. Germline V gene data show CDR1 as MDHEN and CDR2 as SYDVKM. Analyses pooled second doses at about 4 or about 12 weeks. The assay was immunoSEQ multiplex PCR, and TCRdb's table has in-frame clones only and misses some. The profile shows 100,000 to 150,000 clones, roughly 86% of them singletons. The V gene is TRBV28, the J gene TRBJ1-2; D gene ambiguous. This specimen was peripheral blood, taken 28 days after the second AZD1222 dose. The clonotype originates from an adult who received the AZD1222 COVID-19 vaccine. For the CDR3, the DNA is TGTGCCAGCAGTTTGACGGGAGGCTATGGCTACACCTTC. Amino acid sequence: CASSLTGGYGYTF.